This TCR beta chain was captured in a study of T cells in Graves' hyperthyroidism and ophthalmopathy. V lost 7 bases and J lost 4; bases outside the gene matches: 5. The germline V gene encodes CDR1 LGHNT and CDR2 FRNRAP. The CDR3 sequence is 13 residues long. What was amplified from RNA transcripts were TCR beta CDR3 regions. HTBI primers were employed in a first-round RT-PCR of the TCR CDR3. From the multiplex PCR reads, TCRdb called clonotypes with MiXCR, one entry per CDR3 protein. The sample contains over 650,000 distinct CDR3 sequences, less than 45% of which appear only once. The clonotype comes from an adult man with Graves' disease, either hyperthyroidism or ophthalmopathy (not recorded which). J is TRBJ2-7 and V is TRBV12-5; 9 nucleotides line up with TRBD2. Sequencing was performed on peripheral blood or thyroid tissue (not recorded which). The CDR3 nucleotides are TGTGCTAGTGATGCGGGAGGGCCTTACGAGCAGTACTTC. Translated, it gives CASDAGGPYEQYF.